Listed here are 3 T cell receptor beta chains from one sample, sequenced in a study of breast tumors, draining lymph nodes, adjacent tissues. TCRdb recomputed calls from the multiplex PCR reads with MiXCR, one row per CDR3 protein. The sample holds some 130,000 distinct CDR3 sequences; 15% to 20% are singletons and the top ten take under 4.5%. Samples came from axillary lymph nodes draining the breast cancer. Source material: axillary lymph node tissue. The receptors shown here come from a female donor with breast cancer. Some clones in this sample may be carry-over from other donors' samples.

There are many counts of this clonotype. The J gene is TRBJ1-2, the V gene TRBV6-1, with D maybe TRBD1 (6 bases). From germline, CDR1 is MNHNS and CDR2 SASEGT. V lost 4 bases, J lost 2 bases, and 8 bases lay in between. The CDR3 consists of 13 residues. CDR3 sequence reads: CASSVQGNYGYTF. CDR3 in DNA: TGTGCCAGCAGTGTACAGGGAAACTATGGCTACACCTTC.

This clonotype was recorded once. A much more abundant neighbour one base away suggests this may be a read error. V gene TRBV6-4 combines with J gene TRBJ2-3; 8 bases map to TRBD2. The CDR3 sequence is 14 residues long. Germline lookup yields CDR1 MRHNA and CDR2 SNTAGT. The DNA of the CDR3 is TGTGCCAGCAGTTACGCTAGCGGGCCAGATACGCGGTATTTT. This translates into CASSYASGPDTRYF.

This clonotype was detected many times. This chain links TRBV19 with TRBJ2-5; TRBD2 matches 14 bases. Per the germline V gene, CDR1 is LNHDA and CDR2 is SQIVND (reference sequence). The CDR3 length is 16 residues. The V gene end was trimmed by 5 bases and the J gene end by 6 bases; junction bases not matched to a gene: 8. CDR3 residues: CASSLTGTSGRKTQYF. CDR3 coding DNA: TGTGCCAGTAGTTTGACCGGGACTAGCGGGAGAAAGACCCAGTACTTC.